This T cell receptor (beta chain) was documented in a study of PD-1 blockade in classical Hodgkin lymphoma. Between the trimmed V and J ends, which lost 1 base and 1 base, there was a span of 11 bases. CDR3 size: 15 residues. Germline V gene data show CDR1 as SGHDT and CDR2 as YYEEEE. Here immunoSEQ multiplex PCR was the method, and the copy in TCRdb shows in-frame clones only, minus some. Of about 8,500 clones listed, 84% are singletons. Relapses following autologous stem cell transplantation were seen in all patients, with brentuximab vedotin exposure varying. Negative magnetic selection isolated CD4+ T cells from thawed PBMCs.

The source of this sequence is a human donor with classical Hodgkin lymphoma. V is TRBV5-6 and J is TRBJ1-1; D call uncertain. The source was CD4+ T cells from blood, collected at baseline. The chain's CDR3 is CASSLRHLGNTEAFF. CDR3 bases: TGTGCCAGCAGCTTGCGTCACCTAGGGAACACTGAAGCTTTCTTT. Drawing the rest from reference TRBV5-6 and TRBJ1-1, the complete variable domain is DAGVTQSPTHLIKTRGQQVTLRCSPKSGHDTVSWYQQALGQGPQFIFQYYEEEERQRGNFPDRFSGHQFPNYSSELNVNALLLGDSALYLCASSLRHLGNTEAFFGQGTRLTVV.